A selection of T cell receptor beta chains follows, all from one sample in a study of T cell repertoires in cytomegalovirus infection. Each CDR3 protein is one row after TCRdb ran MiXCR on the reads. The table lists roughly 280,000 distinct CDR3 sequences, roughly 13% of them singletons. Sequencing input: PBMCs. These receptors originate from a human donor in good health (CMV status not recorded). Some clones in this sample may be carry-over from other donors' samples. The CDR3 runs from the conserved cysteine through the conserved F or W. Fields, in order: D gene, V gene, J gene, clone size, CDR3 protein, CDR3 DNA. A D gene is named only where the DNA matches it firmly. Some rows mark clone size as missing; the rest say once, few, many or name a class of expanded clone.

D gene: -; V gene: TRBV29-1; J gene: TRBJ1-1; clone size: few; CDR3 protein: CSPRWGASTEAFF; CDR3 DNA: TGCAGCCCGAGGTGGGGCGCTTCCACTGAAGCTTTCTTT
D gene: TRBD2; V gene: TRBV29-1; J gene: TRBJ2-1; clone size: -; CDR3 protein: CSVDKTSGVSSYNEQFF; CDR3 DNA: TGCAGCGTTGATAAAACTAGCGGGGTGAGCTCCTACAATGAGCAGTTCTTC
D gene: -; V gene: TRBV20-1; J gene: TRBJ1-2; clone size: -; CDR3 protein: CSASLPNYGYTF; CDR3 DNA: TGCAGTGCTAGCCTACCAAACTATGGCTACACCTTC
D gene: TRBD2; V gene: TRBV6-1; J gene: TRBJ2-7; clone size: many; CDR3 protein: CASSESGTRAYEQYF; CDR3 DNA: TGTGCCAGCAGTGAATCTGGGACTAGGGCCTACGAGCAGTACTTC
D gene: -; V gene: TRBV20-1; J gene: TRBJ1-2; clone size: -; CDR3 protein: CSARDSTGTYGYTF; CDR3 DNA: TGCAGTGCTAGAGATTCTACAGGGACCTATGGCTACACCTTC
D gene: TRBD2; V gene: TRBV28; J gene: TRBJ2-7; clone size: many; CDR3 protein: CASSLFPGGHEQYF; CDR3 DNA: TGTGCCAGCAGTCTATTCCCGGGAGGACACGAGCAGTACTTC
D gene: TRBD1; V gene: TRBV7-2; J gene: TRBJ1-6; clone size: many; CDR3 protein: CASSERQGMSSPLHF; CDR3 DNA: TGTGCCAGCAGCGAGCGACAGGGGATGAGTTCACCCCTCCACTTT
D gene: -; V gene: TRBV20-1; J gene: TRBJ2-5; clone size: few; CDR3 protein: CSARAQGLRETQYF; CDR3 DNA: TGCAGTGCTAGAGCACAGGGTCTCCGAGAGACCCAGTACTTC
D gene: -; V gene: TRBV11-2; J gene: TRBJ2-3; clone size: many; CDR3 protein: CASSFGSTDTQYF; CDR3 DNA: TGTGCCAGCAGCTTCGGATCTACAGATACGCAGTATTTT
D gene: -; V gene: TRBV7-2; J gene: TRBJ2-3; clone size: many; CDR3 protein: CASSTPGGLGYF; CDR3 DNA: TGTGCCAGCAGTACCCCCGGGGGCCTCGGGTATTTT
D gene: -; V gene: TRBV27; J gene: TRBJ1-2; clone size: many; CDR3 protein: CASSDRTVGSGYTF; CDR3 DNA: TGTGCCAGCAGCGACCGGACAGTTGGCTCTGGCTACACCTTC
D gene: -; V gene: TRBV5-4; J gene: TRBJ2-2; clone size: few; CDR3 protein: CASSLYSQGTGELFF; CDR3 DNA: TGTGCCAGCAGCTTGTACTCCCAGGGAACCGGGGAGCTGTTTTTT
D gene: -; V gene: TRBV12-3/TRBV12-4; J gene: TRBJ1-5; clone size: -; CDR3 protein: CASTIGVNQPQHF; CDR3 DNA: TGTGCCAGCACCATAGGGGTAAATCAGCCCCAGCATTTT
D gene: -; V gene: TRBV7-9; J gene: TRBJ2-3; clone size: many; CDR3 protein: CASSSVTVYTDTQYF; CDR3 DNA: TGTGCCAGCAGCTCAGTTACAGTCTATACAGATACGCAGTATTTT
D gene: -; V gene: TRBV20-1; J gene: TRBJ1-2; clone size: once; CDR3 protein: CSARMKTPPPHYGYTF; CDR3 DNA: TGCAGTGCTAGAATGAAGACACCACCCCCACACTATGGCTACACCTTC
D gene: TRBD1; V gene: TRBV7-2; J gene: TRBJ2-7; clone size: many; CDR3 protein: CASSLRQGAPFRYF; CDR3 DNA: TGTGCCAGCAGCCTAAGACAGGGAGCCCCTTTTCGGTACTTC
D gene: -; V gene: TRBV7-6; J gene: TRBJ1-2; clone size: many; CDR3 protein: CASSSRESYGYTF; CDR3 DNA: TGTGCCAGCAGCTCCAGGGAGAGCTATGGCTACACCTTC
D gene: -; V gene: TRBV12-5; J gene: TRBJ2-2; clone size: -; CDR3 protein: CASGFVQAANTGELFF; CDR3 DNA: TGTGCTAGTGGTTTCGTACAGGCTGCGAACACCGGGGAGCTGTTTTTT
D gene: TRBD1; V gene: TRBV28; J gene: TRBJ2-7; clone size: -; CDR3 protein: CASSSGQVIAYEQYF; CDR3 DNA: TGTGCCAGCAGTTCGGGACAGGTCATCGCCTACGAGCAGTACTTC
D gene: TRBD1; V gene: TRBV12-3/TRBV12-4; J gene: TRBJ2-5; clone size: many; CDR3 protein: CASRTGVQETQYF; CDR3 DNA: TGTGCCAGCAGAACAGGGGTTCAAGAGACCCAGTACTTC
D gene: -; V gene: TRBV6-5; J gene: TRBJ1-6; clone size: -; CDR3 protein: CASRPGRNNSPLHF; CDR3 DNA: TGTGCCAGCAGACCGGGACGGAACAATTCACCCCTCCACTTT
D gene: -; V gene: TRBV7-2; J gene: TRBJ1-4; clone size: many; CDR3 protein: CASSLRSPGPTNFNEKLFF; CDR3 DNA: TGTGCCAGCAGCCTTCGCAGCCCGGGACCCACAAACTTTAATGAAAAACTGTTTTTT
D gene: TRBD1; V gene: TRBV2; J gene: TRBJ2-4; clone size: -; CDR3 protein: CAGYRGSKNIQYF; CDR3 DNA: TGTGCCGGCTACAGGGGTTCCAAAAACATTCAGTACTTC
D gene: -; V gene: TRBV6-1; J gene: TRBJ2-4; clone size: few; CDR3 protein: CASSEEEGRWAKNIQYF; CDR3 DNA: TGTGCCAGCAGTGAAGAGGAGGGACGTTGGGCCAAAAACATTCAGTACTTC
D gene: TRBD1; V gene: TRBV20-1; J gene: TRBJ1-6; clone size: few; CDR3 protein: CSANTGGVLNNSPLHF; CDR3 DNA: TGCAGTGCTAATACAGGGGGAGTTCTTAATAATTCACCCCTCCACTTT
D gene: TRBD2; V gene: TRBV11-2; J gene: TRBJ2-2; clone size: few; CDR3 protein: CASTRTRNTGELFF; CDR3 DNA: TGTGCCAGCACCAGGACTAGGAACACCGGGGAGCTGTTTTTT
D gene: -; V gene: TRBV5-1; J gene: TRBJ2-3; clone size: many; CDR3 protein: CASSFEMTDTQYF; CDR3 DNA: TGCGCCAGCAGCTTCGAGATGACAGATACGCAGTATTTT
D gene: TRBD2; V gene: TRBV2; J gene: TRBJ2-2; clone size: -; CDR3 protein: CASSESGGRTAGELFF; CDR3 DNA: TGTGCCAGCAGTGAATCGGGCGGGAGGACCGCCGGGGAGCTGTTTTTT
D gene: TRBD2; V gene: TRBV28; J gene: TRBJ2-5; clone size: few; CDR3 protein: CASSEPGGWETQYF; CDR3 DNA: TGTGCCAGCAGTGAGCCGGGAGGGTGGGAGACCCAGTACTTC
D gene: -; V gene: TRBV29-1; J gene: TRBJ1-4; clone size: -; CDR3 protein: CSVDQQGNEKLFF; CDR3 DNA: TGCAGCGTTGATCAGCAGGGGAATGAAAAACTGTTTTTT